Below are 15 T cell receptor beta chains sequenced from a single sample in a study of T cells in Graves' hyperthyroidism and ophthalmopathy. From RNA transcripts, TCR beta CDR3 regions were amplified. In the first-round RT-PCR of the TCR CDR3, the HTBI primer set was used. TCRdb ran MiXCR on the multiplex PCR reads and lists one entry per CDR3 protein. The repertoire holds some 760,000 distinct CDR3 sequences, with 14% as singletons. Sequencing input: blood. The receptor set was obtained from a woman under 30 with Graves' hyperthyroidism.

This clonotype has more than one count but fewer than ten. The gene calls are TRBV6-1 and TRBJ2-5; a weak D match, TRBD2 (5 bases). Germline V gene lookup returns CDR1 MNHNS and CDR2 SASEGT. The ends were cut back, 10 bases at V and 7 bases at J, with 22 bases in the middle. The CDR3 covers 14 residues. The CDR3 DNA sequence: TGTGCCACCGTGGAGGAGGCCGCCCTGTGGACCCAGTACTTC. Translation: CATVEEAALWTQYF.

This clonotype was found many times. The rearrangement links TRBV11-2 to TRBJ2-5; no clear D. This CDR3 is built from 13 residues. CDR1 and CDR2 (germline): SGHAT, FQNNGV. Trimming took 6 bases from V and 3 from J, leaving 11 bases between them. CDR3 sequence (DNA): TGTGCCAGCAGGAGAATAGGGAAAGAGACCCAGTACTTC. It translates to CASRRIGKETQYF.

This clonotype was observed a few times. This chain connects TRBV7-3 to TRBJ2-7, with a tentative D call TRBD2 (5 bases). Germline values: CDR1 SGHTA, CDR2 FQGTGA. This CDR3 region has 15 residues. Trimming took off 5 bases at V and 0 bases at J, with 14 bases between the two ends. The CDR3 coding sequence is TGTGCCAGCAGCCCGGGGTACCATAGCTCCTACGAGCAGTACTTC. It codes for CASSPGYHSSYEQYF.

The chain uses TRBV12-3 or TRBV12-4 and TRBJ2-5; weak D call: TRBD2 (7 bases). Trimming pared 6 bases from V and 5 bases from J, leaving 13 bases between. This CDR3 has 13 residues. CDR3 region: CASRPGGAETQYF. The CDR3 DNA reads as TGTGCCAGCAGGCCGGGGGGCGCGGAGACCCAGTACTTC.

This clonotype was detected a few times. The chain joins TRBV2 to TRBJ2-7, with D unclear. With 3 bases removed from V and 6 bases from J, the gap between germline ends came to 15 bases. This CDR3 comprises 14 residues. Germline V lookup: CDR1 SNHLY, CDR2 FYNNEI. The CDR3 region has the DNA TGTGCCAGCAGTGATACGTACCTCCGACTCGAGCAGTACTTC. Translation: CASSDTYLRLEQYF.

This clonotype came up a few times. The chain carries TRBV9 and TRBJ1-2, with D unresolved. This CDR3 comprises 14 residues. Germline CDR1 SGDLS, CDR2 YYNGEE. V lost 0 bases and J 8 bases, leaving 14 bases between the germline ends. CDR3 sequence: CASSVEAGFGGYTF. The CDR3 coding sequence is TGTGCCAGCAGCGTAGAGGCGGGTTTTGGAGGCTACACCTTC.

This rearrangement joins TRBV6-5 to TRBJ2-7; 8 bases fit TRBD2. CDR1 is MNHEY and CDR2 is SVGAGI in the germline V gene. V lost 0 bases and J lost 4; bases outside the gene matches: 11. This CDR3 region has 17 residues. The CDR3 loop is CASSYSRVKRERYEQYF. The CDR3 DNA is TGTGCCAGCAGTTACTCGAGGGTGAAGCGGGAGAGGTACGAGCAGTACTTC.

This clonotype was seen more than once but under ten times. The chain joins TRBV28 to TRBJ1-5, with a weak D call TRBD1 (5 bases). Trimming took off 5 bases at V and 2 bases at J, with 16 bases between the two ends. Germline CDR1 is MDHEN and CDR2 is SYDVKM. The CDR3 contains 16 residues. CDR3 sequence: CASSGAPQTRNQPQHF. The CDR3 DNA reads TGTGCCAGCAGTGGGGCCCCCCAGACTCGCAATCAGCCCCAGCATTTT.

The gene calls are TRBV4-1 and TRBJ2-1, with TRBD2 matching 14 bases. V shed 3 bases and J 9 bases; nucleotides not matched to a gene: 10. Germline V CDR1 and CDR2: MGHRA, YSYEKL. This CDR3 is 17 amino acids long. The CDR3 nucleotides read TGCGCCAGCAGCCAGGGGGCGGGACTAGCGGGAGCTAGTGAGCAGTTCTTC. Residues: CASSQGAGLAGASEQFF.

This clonotype was seen a few times. This rearrangement joins TRBV19 to TRBJ2-3, with D unresolved. CDR1 and CDR2 (germline): LNHDA, SQIVND (reference sequence). V shed 5 bases and J shed 0 bases, with 18 bases lying between them. The CDR3 spans 17 residues. The CDR3, as DNA: TGTGCCAGTAGTCGAAGAGGCCAGTCTTTGAGCACAGATACGCAGTATTTT. Translating gives CASSRRGQSLSTDTQYF. Looking up the rest from reference TRBV19 and TRBJ2-3 gives the full variable domain: DGGITQSPKYLFRKEGQNVTLSCEQNLNHDAMYWYRQDPGQGLRLIYYSQIVNDFQKGDIAEGYSVSREKKESFPLTVTSAQKNPTAFYLCASSRRGQSLSTDTQYFGPGTRLTVL.

This clonotype was seen many times. This chain connects TRBV20-1 to TRBJ1-2, with D possibly being TRBD1 (5 bases). V gave up 1 base and J gave up 8 bases, with 11 bases separating them. The CDR3 sequence is 12 residues long. CDR1 is DFQATT and CDR2 is SNEGSKA in the germline V gene (reference sequence). The CDR3 sequence is CSARGREAGYTF. As DNA, the CDR3 is TGCAGTGCTAGAGGCAGGGAGGCGGGCTACACCTTC.

For this clonotype: A much more abundant neighbour one base away suggests this may be a read error. The J gene is TRBJ2-2, the V gene TRBV7-2; a possible D gene is TRBD2 (5 bases). Per the germline V gene, CDR1 is SGHTA and CDR2 is FQGNSA. Trimming took 5 bases from V and 3 from J, leaving 13 bases between them. The CDR3 has 15 amino acids. CDR3 in amino acids: CASSPLVRDTGELFF. DNA for the CDR3: TGTGCCAGCAGCCCCCTAGTGAGGGACACCGGGGAGCTGTTTTTT.

The table lists this clonotype with many counts. This chain uses TRBV27 with TRBJ2-3; D possibly corresponds to TRBD1 (5 bases). The V and J ends lost 0 bases and 2 bases respectively, with 12 bases between them. CDR3 length: 16 residues. CDR1 MNHEY and CDR2 SMNVEV come from the germline V gene (reference sequence). The CDR3 DNA reads TGTGCCAGCAGTTTATCGTTAAGACAGCCCACAGATACGCAGTATTTT. Translated, it gives CASSLSLRQPTDTQYF.

This clonotype was seen many times. The rearrangement joins TRBV28 to TRBJ2-3; TRBD1 is a possible D gene (6 bases). V shed 5 bases and J shed 2 bases, with 14 bases lying between them. This CDR3 is 15 amino acids long. Germline V lookup: CDR1 MDHEN, CDR2 SYDVKM. The DNA of the CDR3 is TGTGCCAGCAGTCCGTTCCCAGGGGCCACAGATACGCAGTATTTT. This encodes CASSPFPGATDTQYF. Combining the CDR3 with reference TRBV28 and TRBJ2-3 gives the whole variable domain DVKVTQSSRYLVKRTGEKVFLECVQDMDHENMFWYRQDPGLGLRLIYFSYDVKMKEKGDIPEGYSVSREKKERFSLILESASTNQTSMYLCASSPFPGATDTQYFGPGTRLTVL.

The rearrangement joins TRBV10-3 to TRBJ2-1; 11 bases line up with TRBD1. CDR3 length equals 16 residues. Per the germline V gene, CDR1 is ENHRY and CDR2 is SYGVKD. The junction had 9 bases not matched to a gene; V was cut back by 4 bases and J by 7 bases. This CDR3 is CAISAAWTGGRNEQFF. CDR3 in DNA: TGTGCCATCAGTGCCGCATGGACAGGGGGCCGGAATGAGCAGTTCTTC.